One sample yielded the 7 T cell receptor beta chains listed below, sequenced in a study of OX40 agonist ivuxolimab in advanced cancers. Libraries were prepared by immunoSEQ multiplex PCR; TCRdb keeps only in-frame clonotypes and omits some of them. In the table there are about 60,000 clones, about 90% of which are singletons. Material: CD4+ or CD8+ T cells sorted from blood, obtained in a trial of the OX40 agonist ivuxolimab. These receptors were collected from an adult with an advanced solid tumor such as melanoma, head and neck, liver or kidney cancer.

The rearrangement joins TRBV6-5 to TRBJ2-3, with a weak D call TRBD1 (6 bases). The CDR3 consists of 14 residues. The germline V gene encodes CDR1 MNHEY and CDR2 SVGAGI. The ends were cut back, 8 bases at V and 0 bases at J, with 12 bases in the middle. DNA of the CDR3: TGTGCCAGCGGGGGACACAGGAGCACAGATACGCAGTATTTT. Translating gives CASGGHRSTDTQYF.

The V call is TRBV7-2, the J call TRBJ2-5, with D possibly being TRBD2 (5 bases). The CDR3 length is 15 residues. Trimming removed 4 bases at V and 4 bases at J, with 16 bases between. The germline V gene encodes CDR1 SGHTA and CDR2 FQGNSA. DNA for the CDR3: TGTGCCAGCAGCTCCCCTGCGGGCCTTGGAGAGACCCAGTACTTC. Its translation: CASSSPAGLGETQYF. The full variable domain, completed using reference TRBV7-2 and TRBJ2-5, is GAGVSQSPSNKVTEKGKDVELRCDPISGHTALYWYRQSLGQGLEFLIYFQGNSAPDKSGLPSDRFSAERTGGSVSTLTIQRTQQEDSAVYLCASSSPAGLGETQYFGPGTRLLVL.

This chain links TRBV5-4 with TRBJ1-2, with D perhaps matching TRBD1 (5 bases). The CDR3 sequence is 16 residues long. Germline loops: CDR1 SGHNT, CDR2 YYREEE (reference sequence). V shed 0 bases and J shed 1 base, with 13 bases lying between them. The DNA of the CDR3 is TGTGCCAGCAGCTTGGGTAGAGGGGTCCTTAACTATGGCTACACCTTC. Its protein is CASSLGRGVLNYGYTF.

The chain couples TRBV19 to TRBJ1-2; 7 nucleotides align to TRBD1. The CDR3 covers 14 residues. Losses at the gene ends were 5 bases for V and 6 bases for J; bases not matched to a gene: 9. The V gene's germline CDR1 is LNHDA and CDR2 SQIVND (reference sequence). This CDR3 is CASSPRTGVHGYTF. The DNA for the CDR3 is TGTGCCAGTAGTCCGCGGACAGGTGTTCATGGCTACACCTTC.

The V call is TRBV28, the J call TRBJ2-7; tentative D call: TRBD1 (6 bases). The CDR3 covers 14 residues. Germline V CDR1 and CDR2: MDHEN, SYDVKM. V lost 6 bases, J lost 3 bases, and 15 bases lay in between. CDR3 sequence: CASSPPDRYYEQYF. In DNA form, the CDR3 reads TGTGCCAGCAGCCCTCCGGACAGATACTACGAGCAGTACTTC.

The V gene is TRBV4-2, the J gene TRBJ2-5, with D tentatively TRBD1 or TRBD2 (5 bases each). From germline, CDR1 is LGHNA and CDR2 YNFKEQ. There are 15 residues in the CDR3. V dropped 3 bases and J dropped 4 bases, with 15 bases sitting between them. CDR3 protein: CASSQGPAGVETQYF. The CDR3 DNA sequence: TGTGCCAGCAGCCAGGGACCGGCTGGGGTAGAGACCCAGTACTTC.

The CDR3 coding sequence is TGTGCCAGCGCCGAGGACTTCAGATCCTACGAGCAGTACTTC. This translates into CASAEDFRSYEQYF. V gene TRBV11-1 combines with J gene TRBJ2-7, with D possibly TRBD2 on 5 matching bases. Germline V gives CDR1 SGHAT, CDR2 FQDESV (reference sequence). CDR3 length: 14 residues. Trimming left V 8 bases short and J 1 base short, with 15 bases between.